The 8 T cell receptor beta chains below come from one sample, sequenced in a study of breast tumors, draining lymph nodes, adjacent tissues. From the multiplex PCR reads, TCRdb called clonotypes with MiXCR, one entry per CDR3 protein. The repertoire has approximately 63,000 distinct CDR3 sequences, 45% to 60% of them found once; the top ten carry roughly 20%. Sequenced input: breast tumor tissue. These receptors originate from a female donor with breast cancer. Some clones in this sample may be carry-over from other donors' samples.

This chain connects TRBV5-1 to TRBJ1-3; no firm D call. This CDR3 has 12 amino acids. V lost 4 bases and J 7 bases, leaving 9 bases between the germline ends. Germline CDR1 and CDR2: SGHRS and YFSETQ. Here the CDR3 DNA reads TGCGCCAGCAGCGCGACGGGGAACACCATATATTTT. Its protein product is CASSATGNTIYF.

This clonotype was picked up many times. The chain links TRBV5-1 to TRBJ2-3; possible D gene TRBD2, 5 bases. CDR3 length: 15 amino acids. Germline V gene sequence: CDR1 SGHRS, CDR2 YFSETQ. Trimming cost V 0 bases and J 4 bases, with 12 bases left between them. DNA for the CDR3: TGCGCCAGCAGCTTGGCGGGGAGTAGCGCAGATACGCAGTATTTT. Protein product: CASSLAGSSADTQYF.

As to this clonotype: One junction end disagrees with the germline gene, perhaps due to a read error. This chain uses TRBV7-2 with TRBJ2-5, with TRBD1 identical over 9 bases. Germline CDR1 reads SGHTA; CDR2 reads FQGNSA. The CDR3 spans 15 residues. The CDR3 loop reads CASNHWDREGETQYF. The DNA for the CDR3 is TGCGCCAGCAACCACTGGGACAGGGAGGGAGAGACCCAGTACTTC.

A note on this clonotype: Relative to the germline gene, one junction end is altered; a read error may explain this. The CDR3 DNA sequence: TGTACCAGCAGCTTAGGGGCAGGGCCTGCAACTAATGAAAAACTGTTTTTT. Protein: CTSSLGAGPATNEKLFF. The chain recombines TRBV11-3 with TRBJ1-4, with D tentatively TRBD1 (5 bases). The germline V gene has CDR1 SGHNT and CDR2 YENEEA. This CDR3 comprises 17 residues.

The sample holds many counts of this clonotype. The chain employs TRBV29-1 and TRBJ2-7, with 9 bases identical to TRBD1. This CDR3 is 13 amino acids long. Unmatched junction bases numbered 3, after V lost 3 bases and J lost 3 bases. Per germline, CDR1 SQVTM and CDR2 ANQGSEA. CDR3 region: CSVEGTGLYEQYF. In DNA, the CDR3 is TGCAGCGTTGAGGGGACAGGGCTCTACGAGCAGTACTTC.

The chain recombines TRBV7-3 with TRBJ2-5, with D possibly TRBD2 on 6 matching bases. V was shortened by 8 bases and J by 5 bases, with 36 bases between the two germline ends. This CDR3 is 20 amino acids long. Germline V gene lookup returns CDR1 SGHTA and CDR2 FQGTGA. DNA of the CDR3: TGTGCCAGCCCGGGACTTCACAGATACGCAAGACTACCTTTACGGGAGACCCAGTACTTC. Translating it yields CASPGLHRYARLPLRETQYF. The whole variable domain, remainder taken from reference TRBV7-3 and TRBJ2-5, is GAGVSQTPSNKVTEKGKYVELRCDPISGHTALYWYRQSLGQGPEFLIYFQGTGAADDSGLPNDRFFAVRPEGSVSTLKIQRTERGDSAVYLCASPGLHRYARLPLRETQYFGPGTRLLVL.

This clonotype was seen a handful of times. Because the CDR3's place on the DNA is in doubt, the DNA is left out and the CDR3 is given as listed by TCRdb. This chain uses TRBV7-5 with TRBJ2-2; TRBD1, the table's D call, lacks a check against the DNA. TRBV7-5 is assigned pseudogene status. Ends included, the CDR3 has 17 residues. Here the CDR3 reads CISVPEAAGRPKGELFF.

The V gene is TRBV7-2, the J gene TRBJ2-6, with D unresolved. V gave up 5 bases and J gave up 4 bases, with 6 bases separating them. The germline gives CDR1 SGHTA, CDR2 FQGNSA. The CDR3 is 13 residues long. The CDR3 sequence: CASSLLGANVLTF. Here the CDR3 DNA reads TGTGCCAGCAGCCTCCTCGGGGCCAACGTCCTGACTTTC.